This T cell receptor (beta chain) is drawn from a study of blood T cells in healthy people across ages. Combining a sample-barcoded 5' primer with a J-beta primer mix, a second PCR ran for roughly 6 to 11 cycles. A minimum of 2.5 million CDR3-containing paired-end reads was obtained for each sample. Via MiXCR, TCRdb re-called the 5' RACE reads, giving one row per CDR3 protein. The data show some 1.6 million distinct CDR3 sequences, about 31% seen once. Points from the study as a whole: Both higher diversity and more naive CD4+ cells marked long-lived donors when set against aged donors. Diversity estimates drawn from one million T cells were deemed underestimates.

This clonotype was found once. Its specificity is not known. Those donating, healthy Caucasian individuals from Russia, were aged roughly 6 to 95. The ends were cut back, 5 bases at V and 2 bases at J, with 9 bases in the middle. CDR1 is GTSNPN, CDR2 SVGIG, per germline (reference sequence). This CDR3 contains 12 residues. The origin of this receptor is a woman in her thirties in good health. The genes are TRBV30 and TRBJ1-2; D ambiguous. Input material: blood. In DNA form, the CDR3 reads TGTGCCTGGGGCGTCCAGAACTATGGCTACACCTTC. Its translation is CAWGVQNYGYTF.